In this sample, the clone carrying this T cell receptor beta chain turned up a few times. Per the germline V gene, CDR1 is SQVTM and CDR2 is ANQGSEA. The CDR3 loop spans 16 amino acids. Germline trimming cut 1 base from V and 2 bases from J; bases unmatched to any gene: 7. The data are from a study of identical twins. TCRdb redid the calling of the 5' RACE reads with MiXCR, one entry per CDR3 protein. Of some 600,000 distinct CDR3 sequences listed, roughly 7.2% were seen once; the top ten hold roughly 1.6%. In addition, the sample was reused for a study of yellow fever vaccine responses in identical twins.

The V call is TRBV29-1, the J call TRBJ2-1; 8 bases agree with TRBD2. This receptor was obtained from a woman aged 18 to 35 in good health. Input material: PBMCs. The CDR3 DNA reads TGCAGCGTTGAAGGGACACCGGGACTAGCCTACAATGAGCAGTTCTTC. It is translated as CSVEGTPGLAYNEQFF.